This TCR beta chain was captured in a study of cytomegalovirus exposure and HLA in healthy donors. As regards this clone: Its antigen is as yet unknown.

This CDR3 has 13 amino acids. Germline CDR1 reads MNHEY; CDR2 reads SVGAGI. V was clipped by 4 bases and J by 1 base, with 8 bases between them. Points from the study as a whole: A few of the chains that were CMV-associated were confirmed in vitro to be specific for CMV antigens. Analysis was carried out at a later point, and it linked a missense DCLRE1C variant to TCR beta V- and J-gene trimming.

The PCR employed 60 Vbeta primers together with 13 Jbeta primers. Profiling relied on immunoSEQ multiplex PCR, and the TCRdb table lists in-frame clones only, not all of them. Of 200,000 to 250,000 clones listed, about 80% are singletons. Sequenced: PBMCs. This TCR was recovered from a woman in her fifties or sixties in good health and CMV-seropositive. J is TRBJ2-7 and V is TRBV6-5, with D perhaps TRBD2 (6 bases). CDR3 nucleotides: TGTGCCAGCAGTTTTGCGGGATCCTACGAGCAGTACTTC. It yields the protein CASSFAGSYEQYF.